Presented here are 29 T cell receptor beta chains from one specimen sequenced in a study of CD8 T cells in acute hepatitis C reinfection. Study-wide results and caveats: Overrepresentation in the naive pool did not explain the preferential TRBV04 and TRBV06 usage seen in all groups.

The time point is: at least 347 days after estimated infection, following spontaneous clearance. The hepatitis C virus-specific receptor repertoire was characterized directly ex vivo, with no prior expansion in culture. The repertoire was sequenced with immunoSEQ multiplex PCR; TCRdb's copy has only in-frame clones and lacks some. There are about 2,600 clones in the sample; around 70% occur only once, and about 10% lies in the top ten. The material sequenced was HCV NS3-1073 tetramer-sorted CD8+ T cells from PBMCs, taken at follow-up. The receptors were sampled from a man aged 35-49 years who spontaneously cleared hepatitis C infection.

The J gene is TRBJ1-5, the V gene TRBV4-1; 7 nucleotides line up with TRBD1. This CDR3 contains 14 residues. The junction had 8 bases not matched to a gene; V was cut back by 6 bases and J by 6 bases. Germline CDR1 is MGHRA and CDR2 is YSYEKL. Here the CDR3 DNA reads TGCGCCAGCAGTCAGAACAGGGGAACTCAGCCCCAGCATTTT. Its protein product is CASSQNRGTQPQHF.

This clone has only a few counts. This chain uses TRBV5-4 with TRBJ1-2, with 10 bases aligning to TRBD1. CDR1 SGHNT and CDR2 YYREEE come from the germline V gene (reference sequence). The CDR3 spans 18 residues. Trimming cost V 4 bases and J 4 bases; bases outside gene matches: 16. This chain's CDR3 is CASSPRDRGRQTTYGYTF. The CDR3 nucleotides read TGTGCCAGCAGCCCGAGGGACAGGGGACGCCAAACAACCTATGGCTACACCTTC.

In DNA form, the CDR3 reads TGTGCCAGCAGCTCAACTGTGGACGATCAGCCCCAGCATTTT. Amino acid sequence: CASSSTVDDQPQHF. The gene calls are TRBV7-9 and TRBJ1-5; no reliable D call. Per the germline V gene, CDR1 is SEHNR and CDR2 is FQNEAQ (reference sequence). The germline V and J ends were trimmed by 4 bases and 5 bases, with 12 bases remaining between them. The CDR3 has 14 residues.

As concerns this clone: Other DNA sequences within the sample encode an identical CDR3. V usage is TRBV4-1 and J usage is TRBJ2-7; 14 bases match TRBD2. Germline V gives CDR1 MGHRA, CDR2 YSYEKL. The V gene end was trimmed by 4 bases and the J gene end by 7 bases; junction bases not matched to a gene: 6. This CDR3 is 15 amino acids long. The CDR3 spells CASSLGTSGSEEQYF. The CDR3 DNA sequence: TGCGCCAGCAGCCTAGGGACTAGCGGGAGTGAAGAGCAGTACTTC.

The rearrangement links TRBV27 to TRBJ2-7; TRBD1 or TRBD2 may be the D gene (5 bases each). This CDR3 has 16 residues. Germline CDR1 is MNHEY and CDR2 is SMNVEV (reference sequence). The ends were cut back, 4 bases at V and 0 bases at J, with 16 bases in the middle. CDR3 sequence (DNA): TGTGCCAGCAGTTCCCCAGACAGCGGACCCTCCTACGAGCAGTACTTC. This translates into CASSSPDSGPSYEQYF.

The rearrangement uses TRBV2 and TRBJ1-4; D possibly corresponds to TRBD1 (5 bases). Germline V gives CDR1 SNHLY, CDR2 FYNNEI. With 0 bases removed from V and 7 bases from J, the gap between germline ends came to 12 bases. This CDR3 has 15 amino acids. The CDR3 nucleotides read TGTGCCAGCAGTGAAGCAGGGGCACTCGGTGAAAAACTGTTTTTT. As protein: CASSEAGALGEKLFF. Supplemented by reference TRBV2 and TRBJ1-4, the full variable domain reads EPEVTQTPSHQVTQMGQEVILRCVPISNHLYFYWYRQILGQKVEFLVSFYNNEISEKSEIFDDQFSVERPDGSNFTLKIRSTKLEDSAMYFCASSEAGALGEKLFFGSGTQLSVL.

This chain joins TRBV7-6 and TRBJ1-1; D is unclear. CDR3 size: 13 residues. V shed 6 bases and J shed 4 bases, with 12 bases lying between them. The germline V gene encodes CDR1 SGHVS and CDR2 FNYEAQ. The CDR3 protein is CASSWTSGTEAFF. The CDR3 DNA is TGTGCCAGCAGTTGGACTAGTGGCACTGAAGCTTTCTTT.

The CDR3 region has the DNA TGCAGCGTTGAAGCAGGGGAACGCTATGGCTACACCTTC. This gives the protein CSVEAGERYGYTF. The chain joins TRBV29-1 to TRBJ1-2; D is possibly TRBD1 (6 bases). Germline CDR1 reads SQVTM; CDR2 reads ANQGSEA. Between the trimmed V and J ends, which lost 1 base and 4 bases, there was a span of 10 bases. CDR3 length: 13 residues.

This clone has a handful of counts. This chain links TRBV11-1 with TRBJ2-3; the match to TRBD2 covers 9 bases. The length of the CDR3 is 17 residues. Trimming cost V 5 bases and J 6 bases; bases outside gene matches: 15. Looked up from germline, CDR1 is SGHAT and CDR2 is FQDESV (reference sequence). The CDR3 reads CASSAELSAGGGDTQYF. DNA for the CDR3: TGTGCCAGCAGCGCAGAGCTCTCAGCGGGAGGAGGGGATACGCAGTATTTT.

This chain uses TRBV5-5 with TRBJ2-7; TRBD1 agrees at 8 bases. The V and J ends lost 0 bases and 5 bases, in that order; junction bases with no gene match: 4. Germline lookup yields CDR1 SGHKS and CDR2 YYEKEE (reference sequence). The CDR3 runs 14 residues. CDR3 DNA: TGTGCCAGCAGCTTGGACAGGGGGACCCACGAGCAGTACTTC. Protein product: CASSLDRGTHEQYF.

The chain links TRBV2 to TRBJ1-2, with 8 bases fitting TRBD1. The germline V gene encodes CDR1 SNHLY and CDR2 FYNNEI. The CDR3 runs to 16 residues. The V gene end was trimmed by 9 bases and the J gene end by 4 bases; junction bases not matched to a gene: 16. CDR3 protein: CARTKGTGSSVYGYTF. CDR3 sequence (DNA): TGTGCCAGAACAAAGGGGACAGGTTCTAGCGTCTATGGCTACACCTTC. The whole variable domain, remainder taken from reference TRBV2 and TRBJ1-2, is EPEVTQTPSHQVTQMGQEVILRCVPISNHLYFYWYRQILGQKVEFLVSFYNNEISEKSEIFDDQFSVERPDGSNFTLKIRSTKLEDSAMYFCARTKGTGSSVYGYTFGSGTRLTVV.

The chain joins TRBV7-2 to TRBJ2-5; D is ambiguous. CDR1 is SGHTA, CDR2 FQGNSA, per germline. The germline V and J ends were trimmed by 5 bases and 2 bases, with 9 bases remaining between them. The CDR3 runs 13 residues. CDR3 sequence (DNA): TGTGCCAGCAGCCGTTTTCGGCAAGAGACCCAGTACTTC. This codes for CASSRFRQETQYF. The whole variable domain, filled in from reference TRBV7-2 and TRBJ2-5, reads GAGVSQSPSNKVTEKGKDVELRCDPISGHTALYWYRQSLGQGLEFLIYFQGNSAPDKSGLPSDRFSAERTGGSVSTLTIQRTQQEDSAVYLCASSRFRQETQYFGPGTRLLVL.

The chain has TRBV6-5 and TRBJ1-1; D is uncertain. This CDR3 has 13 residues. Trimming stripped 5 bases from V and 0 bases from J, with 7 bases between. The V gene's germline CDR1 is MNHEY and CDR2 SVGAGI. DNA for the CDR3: TGTGCCAGCAGTCGCCTCATGAACACTGAAGCTTTCTTT. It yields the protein CASSRLMNTEAFF.

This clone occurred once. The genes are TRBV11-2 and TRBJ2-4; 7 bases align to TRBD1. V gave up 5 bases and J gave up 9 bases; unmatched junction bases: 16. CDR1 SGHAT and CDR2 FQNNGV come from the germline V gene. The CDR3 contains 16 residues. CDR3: CASSQEVNRGWGIQYF. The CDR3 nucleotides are TGTGCCAGCAGCCAAGAAGTTAACAGGGGCTGGGGCATTCAGTACTTC.

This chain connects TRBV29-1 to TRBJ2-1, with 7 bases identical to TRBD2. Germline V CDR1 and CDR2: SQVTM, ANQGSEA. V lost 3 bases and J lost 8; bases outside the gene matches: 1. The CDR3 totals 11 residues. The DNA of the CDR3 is TGCAGCGTTGACGGGAGGTATGAGCAGTTCTTC. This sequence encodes CSVDGRYEQFF.

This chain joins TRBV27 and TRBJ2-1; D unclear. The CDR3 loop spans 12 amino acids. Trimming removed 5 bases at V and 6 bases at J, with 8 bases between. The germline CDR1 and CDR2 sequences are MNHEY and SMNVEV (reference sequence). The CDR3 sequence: CASSNERNEQFF. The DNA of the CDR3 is TGTGCCAGCAGTAACGAGCGCAATGAGCAGTTCTTC.

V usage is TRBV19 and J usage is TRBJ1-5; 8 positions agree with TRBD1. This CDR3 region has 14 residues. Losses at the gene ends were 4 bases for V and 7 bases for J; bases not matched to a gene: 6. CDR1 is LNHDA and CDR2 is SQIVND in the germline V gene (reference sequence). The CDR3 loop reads CASSTQGAGQPQHF. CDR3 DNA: TGTGCCAGTAGTACGCAGGGGGCAGGGCAGCCCCAGCATTTT.

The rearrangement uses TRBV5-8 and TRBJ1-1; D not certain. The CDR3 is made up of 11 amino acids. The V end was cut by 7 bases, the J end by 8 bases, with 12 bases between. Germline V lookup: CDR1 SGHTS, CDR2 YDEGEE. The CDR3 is CASPEGGEAFF. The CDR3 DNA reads TGTGCCAGCCCCGAAGGTGGAGAAGCTTTCTTT.

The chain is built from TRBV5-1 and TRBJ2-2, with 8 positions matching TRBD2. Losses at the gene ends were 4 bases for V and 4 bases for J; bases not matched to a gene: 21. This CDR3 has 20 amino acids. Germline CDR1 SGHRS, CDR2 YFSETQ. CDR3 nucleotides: TGCGCCAGCAGCCCAGGACTCGGGGGGGCGGGATTCAAGGGCACCGGGGAGCTGTTTTTT. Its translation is CASSPGLGGAGFKGTGELFF.

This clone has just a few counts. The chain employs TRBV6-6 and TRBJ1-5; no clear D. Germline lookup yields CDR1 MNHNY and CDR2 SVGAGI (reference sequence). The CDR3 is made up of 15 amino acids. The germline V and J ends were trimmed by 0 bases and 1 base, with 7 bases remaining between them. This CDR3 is CASSYSPGSNQPQHF. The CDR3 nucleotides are TGTGCCAGCAGTTACTCTCCCGGGAGCAATCAGCCCCAGCATTTT.

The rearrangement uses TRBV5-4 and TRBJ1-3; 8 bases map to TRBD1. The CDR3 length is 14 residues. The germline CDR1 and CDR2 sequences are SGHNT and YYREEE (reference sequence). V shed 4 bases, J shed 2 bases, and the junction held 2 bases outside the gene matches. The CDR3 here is CASSLQGAGNTIYF. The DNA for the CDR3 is TGTGCCAGCAGCCTACAGGGGGCTGGAAACACCATATATTTT. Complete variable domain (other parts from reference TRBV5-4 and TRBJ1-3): ETGVTQSPTHLIKTRGQQVTLRCSSQSGHNTVSWYQQALGQGPQFIFQYYREEENGRGNFPPRFSGLQFPNYSSELNVNALELDDSALYLCASSLQGAGNTIYFGEGSWLTVV.

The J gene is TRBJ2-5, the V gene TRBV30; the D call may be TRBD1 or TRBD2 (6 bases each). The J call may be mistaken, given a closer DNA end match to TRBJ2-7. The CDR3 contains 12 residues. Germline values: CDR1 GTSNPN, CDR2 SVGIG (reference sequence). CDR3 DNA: TGTGCCTGGACGGGGGCCTCCTACGAGCAGTACTTC. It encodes CAWTGASYEQYF.

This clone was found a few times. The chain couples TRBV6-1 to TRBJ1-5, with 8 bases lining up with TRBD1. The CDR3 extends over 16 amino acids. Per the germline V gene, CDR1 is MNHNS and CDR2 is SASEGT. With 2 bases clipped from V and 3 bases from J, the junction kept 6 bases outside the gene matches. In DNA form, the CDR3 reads TGTGCCAGCAGTGAATGGGACAGGATACTCAATCAGCCCCAGCATTTT. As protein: CASSEWDRILNQPQHF.

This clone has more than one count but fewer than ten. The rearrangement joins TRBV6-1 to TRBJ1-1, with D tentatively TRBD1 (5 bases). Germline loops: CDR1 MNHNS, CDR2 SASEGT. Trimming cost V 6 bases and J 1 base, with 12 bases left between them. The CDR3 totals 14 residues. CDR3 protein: CASRTGTANTEAFF. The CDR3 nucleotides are TGTGCCAGCAGAACCGGGACGGCGAACACTGAAGCTTTCTTT.

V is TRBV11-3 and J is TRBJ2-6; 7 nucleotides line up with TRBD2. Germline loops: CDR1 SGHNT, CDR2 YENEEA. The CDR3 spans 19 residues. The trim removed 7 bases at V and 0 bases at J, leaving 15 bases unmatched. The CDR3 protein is CASIPWGGSRLSGANVLTF. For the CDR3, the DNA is TGTGCCAGCATCCCCTGGGGGGGGTCTCGACTCTCTGGGGCCAACGTCCTGACTTTC.

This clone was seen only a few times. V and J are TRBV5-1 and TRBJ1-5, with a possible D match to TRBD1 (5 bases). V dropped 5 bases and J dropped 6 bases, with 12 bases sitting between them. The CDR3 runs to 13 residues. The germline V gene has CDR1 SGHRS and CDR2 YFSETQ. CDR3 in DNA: TGCGCCAGCAGACTCGGGGGGGGTCAGCCCCAGCATTTT. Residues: CASRLGGGQPQHF.

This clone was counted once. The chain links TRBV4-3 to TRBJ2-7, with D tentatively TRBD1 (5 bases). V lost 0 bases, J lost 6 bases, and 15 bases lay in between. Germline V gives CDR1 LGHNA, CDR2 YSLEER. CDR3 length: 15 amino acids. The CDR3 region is CASSQEPGAPGEQYF. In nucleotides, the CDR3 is TGCGCCAGCAGCCAAGAACCTGGGGCTCCCGGCGAGCAGTACTTC.

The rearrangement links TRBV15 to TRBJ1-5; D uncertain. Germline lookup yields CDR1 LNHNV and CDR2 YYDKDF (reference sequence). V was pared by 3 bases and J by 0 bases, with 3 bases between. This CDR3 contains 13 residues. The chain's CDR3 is CATSSHSNQPQHF. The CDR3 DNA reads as TGTGCCACCAGCAGTCATAGCAATCAGCCCCAGCATTTT.

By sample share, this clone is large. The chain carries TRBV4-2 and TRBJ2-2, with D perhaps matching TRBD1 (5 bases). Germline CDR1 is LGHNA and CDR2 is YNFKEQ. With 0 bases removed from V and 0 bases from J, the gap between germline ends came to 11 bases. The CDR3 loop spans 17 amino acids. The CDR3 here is CASSQEPTAPNTGELFF. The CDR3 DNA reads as TGTGCCAGCAGCCAAGAGCCGACAGCCCCGAACACCGGGGAGCTGTTTTTT.